These T cell receptor beta chains were read from a single sample in a study of T-cell memory formation after mild COVID-19. TCRdb re-called the 5' RACE reads with MiXCR, one entry per CDR3 protein. The sample has about 560,000 distinct CDR3 sequences; about 18% are singletons. The sequenced sample consisted of PBMCs or a T cell subset sorted from them (not recorded which). The source of these receptors is an adult woman who had mild COVID-19 (a few samples of this study predate the infection). Cell type and time point are not known. CDR3s include the opening cysteine and the closing phenylalanine or tryptophan. The order of the fields is J gene, V gene, clone size, D gene, CDR3 protein, CDR3 DNA. The D gene is left open where the match is weak. The listing skips clone size in some rows; elsewhere it reads once, few, many or a size class.

TRBJ1-1	TRBV4-1	few	NA	CASRKDSLNTEAFF	TGCGCCAGCAGAAAGGACAGCTTGAACACTGAAGCTTTCTTT
TRBJ2-1	TRBV19	few	TRBD1	CASSIARDRYNEQFF	TGTGCCAGTAGTATAGCCCGGGACAGATACAATGAGCAGTTCTTC
TRBJ1-5	TRBV20-1	NA	TRBD1	CSARGRGTGGNQPQHF	TGCAGTGCTAGAGGTAGGGGAACAGGGGGAAATCAGCCCCAGCATTTT
TRBJ2-3	TRBV7-9	NA	NA	CASGTITDTQYF	TGTGCCAGCGGTACGATCACAGATACGCAGTATTTT
TRBJ2-5	TRBV5-1	NA	TRBD2	CASSLEPSGRAVETQYF	TGCGCCAGCAGCTTGGAACCTAGCGGGAGGGCCGTGGAGACCCAGTACTTC
TRBJ2-5	TRBV5-1	NA	NA	CASTSQQPGQETQYF	TGCGCCAGCACATCCCAGCAACCAGGTCAGGAGACCCAGTACTTC
TRBJ1-4	TRBV12-3/TRBV12-4	NA	TRBD1	CASSRTGREKLFF	TGTGCCAGCAGTCGGACAGGGCGTGAAAAACTGTTTTTT
TRBJ2-3	TRBV12-3/TRBV12-4	NA	TRBD1	CASSLNPGQGTDTQYF	TGTGCCAGCAGTTTAAACCCGGGACAGGGCACAGATACGCAGTATTTT
TRBJ1-1	TRBV12-3/TRBV12-4	NA	TRBD1	CASSGRQGGWVNTEAFF	TGTGCCAGCAGTGGGAGACAGGGAGGATGGGTGAACACTGAAGCTTTCTTT
TRBJ2-3	TRBV5-5	few	TRBD1	CASSDLGSQGAADTQYF	TGTGCCAGCAGCGACCTAGGGTCGCAGGGGGCAGCAGATACGCAGTATTTT
TRBJ1-6	TRBV6-1	NA	NA	CASSQGVGNSPLHF	TGTGCCAGCAGTCAGGGCGTCGGGAATTCACCCCTCCACTTT
TRBJ2-2	TRBV5-1	few	NA	CASSLAAPRTGELFF	TGCGCCAGCAGCTTGGCCGCGCCACGCACCGGGGAGCTGTTTTTT
TRBJ2-5	TRBV30	NA	NA	CAAEGPPGETQYF	TGTGCCGCCGAAGGACCCCCGGGGGAGACCCAGTACTTC
TRBJ2-7	TRBV25-1	NA	NA	CASSERGSSYEQYF	TGTGCCAGCAGTGAACGGGGCAGCTCCTACGAGCAGTACTTC
TRBJ2-1	TRBV9	many	NA	CASSVEGREYNEQFF	TGTGCCAGCAGCGTAGAGGGACGAGAATACAATGAGCAGTTCTTC